This is a list of T cell receptor beta chains from one sample in a study of beta chain features in type 1 diabetes. Using immunoSEQ multiplex PCR, the repertoire was profiled, and TCRdb retains in-frame clones only, with some absent. The sample holds 240,000 or so clones; around 13% are singletons and the top ten take about 0.019%. Sequencing was performed on naive CD4+ T cells from blood. These receptor sequences come from a man aged 30-40 years with type 1 diabetes. The CDR3 runs from the conserved cysteine through the conserved F or W. The order of the fields is D gene, V gene, J gene, clone size, CDR3 DNA, CDR3 protein. The D gene is left open where the match is weak. Expanded clones get a size class; other rows say once, few or many, or leave the size out.

NA	TRBV13	TRBJ1-1	NA	TGTGCCAGCAGCCGGTGGGGGGTGCGGGTTGAAGCTTTCTTT	CASSRWGVRVEAFF
NA	TRBV5-8	TRBJ2-3	few	TGTGCCAGCAGCTTGCGGGGAGCAGATACGCAGTATTTT	CASSLRGADTQYF
TRBD1	TRBV5-1	TRBJ1-1	few	TGCGCCAGCAGCTTGGATGGACCGGACAGGGGAGCTTTCTTT	CASSLDGPDRGAFF
TRBD1	TRBV5-5	TRBJ2-7	NA	TGTGCCAGCATCAACGGGCAGGGGGCCTACGAGCAGTACTTC	CASINGQGAYEQYF
NA	TRBV6-5	TRBJ1-3	NA	TGTGCCACCCGGGCTGGAAACACCATATATTTT	CATRAGNTIYF
TRBD1	TRBV5-1	TRBJ1-1	NA	TGCGCCAGCAGCTTGGAGGGACAGGGCACTGAAGCTTTCTTT	CASSLEGQGTEAFF
TRBD1	TRBV5-6	TRBJ1-2	once	TGTGCCAGCAGCCCGGGACAGATTTCTTATGGCTACACCTTC	CASSPGQISYGYTF
NA	TRBV7-9	TRBJ2-7	few	TGTGCCAGCACTTACACTACTACCTACGAGCAGTACTTC	CASTYTTTYEQYF
TRBD1	TRBV19	TRBJ2-4	NA	TGTGCCAGTAGTATGAGCCACCGACAGGGAAAAAACATTCAGTACTTC	CASSMSHRQGKNIQYF
TRBD1	TRBV5-4	TRBJ2-3	NA	TGTGCCAGCAGCCCGGGACAGGGGTCTTTAGTGGATACGCAGTATTTT	CASSPGQGSLVDTQYF
NA	TRBV15	TRBJ2-7	few	TGTGCCACCAGCAGCCTGGAGACGTACGAGCAGTACTTC	CATSSLETYEQYF
NA	TRBV23-1	TRBJ2-4	NA	TGCGCCAGCAGTCAAACCTGGACAGATTATTTTGCGGACATTCAGTACTTC	CASSQTWTDYFADIQYF
TRBD2	TRBV7-2	TRBJ2-1	few	TGTGCCAGCAGCTCTAGCGGGGGATATGAGCAGTTCTTC	CASSSSGGYEQFF
NA	TRBV2	TRBJ2-7	NA	TGTGCCAGCAGTCTTGACAGGTATAGCGACGAGCAGTACTTC	CASSLDRYSDEQYF
NA	TRBV30	TRBJ2-7	few	TGTGCCTGGAGTGTACACTTGGACAAAGCCTACGAGCAGTACTTC	CAWSVHLDKAYEQYF
NA	TRBV19	TRBJ1-2	NA	TGTGCCAGTAGTATAGATCGTCGGGGCTACACCTTC	CASSIDRRGYTF
NA	TRBV5-4	TRBJ1-1	NA	TGTGCCAGCAGCTTGGGTGGGGCCACTGAAGCTTTCTTT	CASSLGGATEAFF
TRBD2	TRBV7-2	TRBJ2-1	NA	TGTGCCAGCAGCGGAGGCGGGACTAGCGGCCGATACAATGAGCAGTTCTTC	CASSGGGTSGRYNEQFF
TRBD1	TRBV7-9	TRBJ2-3	few	TGTGCCAGCAGCTTAGAGGGACAGGGGTTTGCAGATACGCAGTATTTT	CASSLEGQGFADTQYF
NA	TRBV9	TRBJ1-2	few	TGTGCCAGCAGCGCCGGGGGGAGCTTCTATGGCTACACCTTC	CASSAGGSFYGYTF
TRBD2	TRBV4-1	TRBJ2-5	few	TGCGCCAGCAGCCCGGCTGCGGGAGGGCCTAGTGAGACCCAGTACTTC	CASSPAAGGPSETQYF
TRBD1	TRBV9	TRBJ1-4	few	TGTGCCAGCAGCGTGTCAGGGGGAGAGGAAAAACTGTTTTTT	CASSVSGGEEKLFF
NA	TRBV5-1	TRBJ2-1	few	TGCGCCAGCAGCCGCCACCTCGACAGCAATGAGCAGTTCTTC	CASSRHLDSNEQFF
NA	TRBV7-9	TRBJ1-1	NA	TGTGCCAGCGGCCGAAGAACCGGGACCGGAGGACGGGGGACTGAAGCTTTCTTT	CASGRRTGTGGRGTEAFF
NA	TRBV2	TRBJ1-1	NA	TGTGCCAGCAGTGTCAAGAACACTGAAGCTTTCTTT	CASSVKNTEAFF
NA	TRBV4-1	TRBJ1-1	few	TGCGCCAGCAGCCAAGCACAGGTTTGGAACACTGAAGCTTTCTTT	CASSQAQVWNTEAFF
NA	TRBV5-1	TRBJ2-7	few	TGCGCCAGCAGCGCGGGACTTTCCTACGAGCAGTACTTC	CASSAGLSYEQYF
NA	TRBV29-1	TRBJ2-3	NA	TGCAGCGTTTCCCCACCGGGAGTCGCTGGGACAGATACGCAGTATTTT	CSVSPPGVAGTDTQYF
NA	TRBV30	TRBJ1-1	NA	TGTGCCTGGAGTGTACGGGTCCTCTTCAACACTGAAGCTTTCTTT	CAWSVRVLFNTEAFF
NA	TRBV6-5	TRBJ2-7	few	TGTGCCAGCAGTCGGGACTACGAGCAGTACTTC	CASSRDYEQYF
NA	TRBV30	TRBJ2-5	NA	TGTGCCTGGAAGGAGGCTGAAGAGACCCAGTACTTC	CAWKEAEETQYF
TRBD2	TRBV7-9	TRBJ2-3	NA	TGTGCCAGCAGCCAGGGACTAGCGGGGAAAGTAGATACGCAGTATTTT	CASSQGLAGKVDTQYF
NA	TRBV10-3	TRBJ2-7	few	TGTGCCATCAGTGGGAAAGGGGGGGCCGCCTACGAGCAGTACTTC	CAISGKGGAAYEQYF
TRBD2	TRBV5-4	TRBJ2-3	few	TGTGCCAGCAGCTTGGGACTAGCGGGGGGCGGAGGTACGCAGTATTTT	CASSLGLAGGGGTQYF
TRBD2	TRBV5-1	TRBJ2-7	NA	TGCGCCAGCAGCGCAACCGGGACTAGCGCCTCTCTGAACTACGAGCAGTACTTC	CASSATGTSASLNYEQYF
NA	TRBV5-4	TRBJ2-3	NA	TGTGCCAGCAGCTTGGCACTGAGGGGCACAGATACGCAGTATTTT	CASSLALRGTDTQYF
TRBD2	TRBV7-2	TRBJ2-1	NA	TGTGCCAGCTCCCCAGCGGGGGGGAGAAATGAGCAGTTCTTC	CASSPAGGRNEQFF
TRBD1	TRBV5-6	TRBJ1-1	few	TGTGCCAGTTCCCAGGGACAGCAGAACACTGAAGCTTTCTTT	CASSQGQQNTEAFF
TRBD1	TRBV5-1	TRBJ1-5	few	TGCGCCAGCAGCTTGACAGGGGGCGCGTATCAGCCCCAGCATTTT	CASSLTGGAYQPQHF
TRBD2	TRBV11-2	TRBJ2-4	few	TGTGCCAGCAGCTCGGGAGGAGAAAACATTCAGTACTTC	CASSSGGENIQYF
TRBD1	TRBV6-6	TRBJ1-1	few	TGTGCCAGCAGTTACCAGACAGGGGTAGAAGCTTTCTTT	CASSYQTGVEAFF
NA	TRBV29-1	TRBJ1-2	few	TGCAGCGTTGAAGATCGGCGGAGCAACTATGGCTACACCTTC	CSVEDRRSNYGYTF
NA	TRBV7-2	TRBJ1-2	NA	TGTGCCAGCAGGCCGCAGGGGTACTATGGCTACACCTTC	CASRPQGYYGYTF